Following are 11 T cell receptor beta chains from one sample sequenced in a study of T cells after yellow fever vaccination. MiXCR, run by TCRdb on the 5' RACE reads, gives a single entry per CDR3 protein. The data hold 450,000 to 600,000 distinct CDR3 sequences, with around an eighth observed a single time. The material was PBMCs, obtained on the day of the yellow fever booster vaccination. These receptors were obtained from a man aged 25 to 45 who received the YFV17D yellow fever vaccine.

Here the CDR3 DNA reads TGCAGTGCTAAAGGACTAGCGGGTTTCACCGGGGAGCTGTTTTTT. Protein: CSAKGLAGFTGELFF. The chain joins TRBV20-1 to TRBJ2-2; 11 bases are a match to TRBD2. The V gene's germline CDR1 is DFQATT and CDR2 SNEGSKA (reference sequence). The CDR3 covers 15 residues. Losses at the gene ends were 4 bases for V and 4 bases for J; bases not matched to a gene: 5.

The V call is TRBV20-1, the J call TRBJ2-7; TRBD2 agrees at 11 bases. The V and J ends lost 6 bases and 5 bases, in that order; junction bases with no gene match: 21. This CDR3 is built from 18 residues. CDR1 and CDR2 from the germline V gene are DFQATT and SNEGSKA (reference sequence). The CDR3, as DNA: TGCAGTGCCTCCGGGACTAGCGGAACGGGGGGCCTACGGGACGAGCAGTACTTC. Translation: CSASGTSGTGGLRDEQYF.

This clonotype was counted between two and nine times. V usage is TRBV2 and J usage is TRBJ2-7, with 10 bases matching TRBD2. Trimming at V came to 4 bases and at J to 1 base, leaving 7 bases not matched to a gene. The CDR3 has 16 residues. CDR1 is SNHLY and CDR2 is FYNNEI in the germline V gene. The CDR3 is CASSVASGSQSYEQYF. Written as DNA, the CDR3 is TGTGCCAGCAGTGTCGCTAGCGGGAGCCAATCCTACGAGCAGTACTTC. Supplemented by reference TRBV2 and TRBJ2-7, the full variable domain reads EPEVTQTPSHQVTQMGQEVILRCVPISNHLYFYWYRQILGQKVEFLVSFYNNEISEKSEIFDDQFSVERPDGSNFTLKIRSTKLEDSAMYFCASSVASGSQSYEQYFGPGTRLTVT.

In its sample, this clonotype was seen a few times. The V gene is TRBV7-2, the J gene TRBJ2-5; 8 nucleotides agree with TRBD1. The CDR3 is 15 amino acids. The junction had 6 bases not matched to a gene; V was cut back by 1 base and J by 5 bases. CDR1 and CDR2 from the germline V gene are SGHTA and FQGNSA. The DNA for the CDR3 is TGTGCCAGCAGCTTAGGGGCAGGGGGCTATGAGACCCAGTACTTC. Its protein is CASSLGAGGYETQYF.

There are a few counts of this clonotype. The gene calls are TRBV29-1 and TRBJ2-7, with TRBD2 matching 8 bases. J gave up 4 bases and V 6 bases, and 8 bases lay outside the gene matches. This CDR3 has 13 residues. Looked up from germline, CDR1 is SQVTM and CDR2 is ANQGSEA. The CDR3 coding sequence is TGCAGCGTCTTGAAGGGCGGGAGGTACGAGCAGTACTTC. It codes for CSVLKGGRYEQYF.

This clonotype occurred a few times. The CDR3: CASSLGYYGYTF. The CDR3 DNA reads TGTGCCAGCAGCCTCGGGTACTATGGCTACACCTTC. The genes are TRBV9 and TRBJ1-2, with D unresolved. Germline assignment: CDR1 SGDLS and CDR2 YYNGEE. Between the trimmed V and J ends, which lost 4 bases and 3 bases, there was a span of 7 bases. This CDR3 region has 12 residues.

The chain joins TRBV7-2 to TRBJ2-2; 9 bases fit TRBD1. The J segment lost 1 base and the V segment lost 8 bases, leaving 5 bases of the junction unmatched. Germline CDR1 is SGHTA and CDR2 is FQGNSA. CDR3 length: 15 residues. In DNA, the CDR3 is TGTGCCAGCTGCACGGACAGGGGGAACACCGGGGAGCTGTTTTTT. This codes for CASCTDRGNTGELFF.

This clonotype came up a few times. V gene TRBV6-1 combines with J gene TRBJ1-4; D is ambiguous. The V gene's germline CDR1 is MNHNS and CDR2 SASEGT. This CDR3 has 13 amino acids. V was shortened by 7 bases and J by 3 bases, with 9 bases between the two germline ends. CDR3 region: CASKSGANEKLFF. The DNA for the CDR3 is TGTGCCAGCAAGAGTGGGGCTAATGAAAAACTGTTTTTT.

J is TRBJ2-5 and V is TRBV6-1; D is perhaps TRBD1 or TRBD2 (5 bases each). This CDR3 spans 13 amino acids. The V gene's germline CDR1 is MNHNS and CDR2 SASEGT. The V end lost 7 bases, the J end lost 2 bases, and 11 bases lay between the germline ends. The CDR3 spells CASTREGQETQYF. The CDR3 DNA is TGTGCCAGCACCCGAGAGGGGCAAGAGACCCAGTACTTC.

V and J are TRBV20-1 and TRBJ2-3, with D perhaps TRBD2 (6 bases). Germline CDR1 reads DFQATT; CDR2 reads SNEGSKA (reference sequence). Trimming pared 3 bases from V and 3 bases from J, leaving 10 bases between. The CDR3 totals 13 residues. CDR3 protein: CSASKRVTDTQYF. The CDR3 DNA reads as TGCAGTGCTAGCAAGCGGGTGACAGATACGCAGTATTTT.

This clonotype has only a few counts. The chain has TRBV12-3 or TRBV12-4 and TRBJ1-2; D perhaps matches TRBD1 (5 bases). Trimming pared 6 bases from V and 0 bases from J, leaving 11 bases between. This CDR3 region has 14 residues. CDR3 amino acids: CASSRDSTNYGYTF. For the CDR3, the DNA is TGTGCCAGCAGCCGCGACAGCACTAACTATGGCTACACCTTC.